The rows below give T cell receptor beta chains drawn from one sample of a study of Ad26.COV2.S vaccination and SARS-CoV-2 variants. Profiling relied on immunoSEQ multiplex PCR, and the TCRdb table lists in-frame clones only, not all of them. The data hold 300,000 to 400,000 clones, with 86% observed a single time. The starting material was peripheral blood, obtained in a trial of Ad26.COV2.S vaccine versus placebo. The receptors were gathered from a person aged 18-65 years who received the Ad26.COV2.S COVID-19 vaccine or a placebo. CDR3s include the opening cysteine and the closing phenylalanine or tryptophan. D genes are given only for firm matches. Size is stated for part of the rows, as once, few or many counts, or as a class when the clone is expanded.

NA | 15 | TRBJ2-4 | NA | TRBV3-1/TRBV3-2 | TGTGCCAGCAGTCGAGCCGGGGCCGGAGGGGGCATTCAGTACTTC | CASSRAGAGGGIQYF
TRBD1 | 15 | TRBJ1-1 | few | TRBV4-2 | TGTGCCAGCAGCCAAGAGGGACAGATGAACACTGAAGCTTTCTTT | CASSQEGQMNTEAFF
NA | 15 | TRBJ2-5 | NA | TRBV5-1 | TGCGCCAGCAGCTTGGACTTAAACCTGGGAGAGACCCAGTACTTC | CASSLDLNLGETQYF
NA | 15 | TRBJ2-7 | NA | TRBV19 | TGTGCCAGTAGTACGAAATCGGGTGTTTCCTACGAGCAGTACTTC | CASSTKSGVSYEQYF
NA | 16 | TRBJ1-1 | NA | TRBV6-6 | TGTGCCAGCAGCGGGATGTGGGGGGGCGCGGGCACTGAAGCTTTCTTT | CASSGMWGGAGTEAFF
NA | 17 | TRBJ1-1 | NA | TRBV6-4 | TGTGCCAGCAGCCGAGACAGGAGCCCGCTTATGTACACTGAAGCTTTCTTT | CASSRDRSPLMYTEAFF
NA | 16 | TRBJ2-4 | NA | TRBV3-1/TRBV3-2 | TGTGCCAGCAGCCATTTTGGGCTGAGAGCCAAAAACATTCAGTACTTC | CASSHFGLRAKNIQYF
TRBD1 | 15 | TRBJ2-7 | NA | TRBV4-1 | TGCGCCAGCAGCCAAACCGGGACAGGGGGCTACGAGCAGTACTTC | CASSQTGTGGYEQYF
NA | 14 | TRBJ1-3 | NA | TRBV7-6 | TGTGCCAGCAGCTTATCAGGGTTCGGAAACACCATATATTTT | CASSLSGFGNTIYF
NA | 13 | TRBJ1-5 | NA | TRBV2 | TGTGCCAGCAGGGCACAGGGAAATCAGCCCCAGCATTTT | CASRAQGNQPQHF
TRBD1 | 13 | TRBJ1-2 | NA | TRBV30 | TGTGCCTGGAGTGGGACAGGTGCACGAGGCTACACCTTC | CAWSGTGARGYTF
NA | 13 | TRBJ2-7 | NA | TRBV18 | TGTGCCAGCTCACCACCGGGTCGCTACGAGCAGTACTTC | CASSPPGRYEQYF
NA | 15 | TRBJ2-6 | NA | TRBV5-1 | TGCGCCAGCAGCCCCCTCGGGACAGGGGCCAACGTCCTGACTTTC | CASSPLGTGANVLTF
NA | 14 | TRBJ2-3 | NA | TRBV7-9 | TGTGCCAGCAGCTCTACCGCAGCCACAGATACGCAGTATTTT | CASSSTAATDTQYF
TRBD2 | 15 | TRBJ2-1 | NA | TRBV5-4 | TGTGCCAGCAGCCCCTGGACTAGCGGGAACAATGAGCAGTTCTTC | CASSPWTSGNNEQFF
NA | 15 | TRBJ1-1 | NA | TRBV7-5 | TGTGTCAGAAGCTTAAAGTCTCGGAAGGGCCCCGAAGCTTTCTTT | CVRSLKSRKGPEAFF
NA | 22 | TRBJ1-2 | NA | TRBV12-5 | TGTGCTAGTGGTTTGGTACTACTTTTTTCAGGGAGAGCCGACCCTAGTAACTATGGCTACACCTTC | CASGLVLLFSGRADPSNYGYTF
NA | 13 | TRBJ1-2 | NA | TRBV7-3 | TGTGCCAGCAGCTTGGGGGAGGGCTATGGCTACACCTTC | CASSLGEGYGYTF
NA | 12 | TRBJ1-1 | NA | TRBV6-1 | TGTGCCAGCAGTGAACTTCAGGGAAGGGTTTTCTTT | CASSELQGRVFF
NA | 16 | TRBJ2-7 | NA | TRBV15 | TGTGCCACCAGCAGAGATACAGGGTCGAGCTCCTACGAGCAGTACTTC | CATSRDTGSSSYEQYF
NA | 15 | TRBJ2-7 | NA | TRBV5-1 | TGCGCCAGCAGCGTGACTGGGATGGGAGGCTACGAGCAGTACTTC | CASSVTGMGGYEQYF
NA | 15 | TRBJ1-1 | NA | TRBV7-2 | TGTGCCAGCAGCTCGCCCCCCCCGGGCCTTCACGGAGCTTTCTTT | CASSSPPPGLHGAFF
TRBD1 | 14 | TRBJ1-2 | NA | TRBV6-2/TRBV6-3 | TGTGCCAGCAGTTATGAGGTTGGACAGGTCGGCTACACCTTC | CASSYEVGQVGYTF
TRBD2 | 17 | TRBJ2-1 | NA | TRBV4-3 | TGCGCCAGCAGCCAACCACCTTTAGCGGGGGGGTACTATGAGCAGTTCTTC | CASSQPPLAGGYYEQFF
NA | 16 | TRBJ2-3 | once | TRBV7-2 | TGTGCCAGCAGCTTACTCAGGGGTGGGGGCACAGATACGCAGTATTTT | CASSLLRGGGTDTQYF
NA | 15 | TRBJ1-2 | NA | TRBV10-3 | TGTGCCATCACCGCCCGAGAGTGGGGGGCTTCTGGCTACACCTTC | CAITAREWGASGYTF
NA | 14 | TRBJ2-7 | NA | TRBV6-2/TRBV6-3 | TGTGCCAGCAGTTACCCCCGAGGGTACGGGGAGGTGTACTTC | CASSYPRGYGEVYF
NA | 14 | TRBJ1-3 | NA | TRBV30 | TGTGCCTGGAGGGGGGGACGTTCTGGAAACACCATATATTTT | CAWRGGRSGNTIYF
TRBD1 | 16 | TRBJ1-5 | NA | TRBV10-3 | TGTGCCATCAGTGAAAGACAGGGTATTAGCAATCAGCCCCAGCATTTT | CAISERQGISNQPQHF
NA | 16 | TRBJ1-6 | NA | TRBV27 | TGTGCCAGCAGTTTAACCGGCCTGGGGCCCAATTCACCCCTCCACTTT | CASSLTGLGPNSPLHF
TRBD2 | 15 | TRBJ2-2 | NA | TRBV11-3 | TGTGCCAGCAGCTTAGGGGGACTAGACGCCGGGGAGCTGTTTTTT | CASSLGGLDAGELFF
TRBD1 | 16 | TRBJ1-1 | NA | TRBV5-1 | TGCGCCAGCAGCTTGGGGGCACAGGGGGCAGGTACTGAAGCTTTCTTT | CASSLGAQGAGTEAFF
NA | 13 | TRBJ2-3 | once | TRBV7-2 | TGTGCCAGCAGCTCGGGGTTCACAGATACGCAGTATTTT | CASSSGFTDTQYF
TRBD1 | 15 | TRBJ1-1 | NA | TRBV4-2 | TGTGCCAGCAGCCAAGCCGGACAGGCGAACACTGAAGCTTTCTTT | CASSQAGQANTEAFF
NA | 14 | TRBJ2-2 | NA | TRBV2 | TGTGCCAGCAGTGAGATCAAAAACACCGGGGAGCTGTTTTTT | CASSEIKNTGELFF
NA | 18 | TRBJ1-3 | NA | TRBV7-9 | TGTGCCAGCAGCTCCACTGTGGGGAACGTGTACTCTGGAAACACCATATATTTT | CASSSTVGNVYSGNTIYF
TRBD2 | 15 | TRBJ2-1 | NA | TRBV11-1 | TGTGCCAGCAGCTTAGGGACTAGCGGGGGAGCTGAGCAGTTCTTC | CASSLGTSGGAEQFF
NA | 16 | TRBJ2-1 | once | TRBV11-2 | TGTGCCAGCAGCTTAGAACCTTGGGGGGCTTACAATGAGCAGTTCTTC | CASSLEPWGAYNEQFF
NA | 11 | TRBJ2-7 | NA | TRBV6-5 | TGTGCCAGCAGAAGAGGCTACGAGCAGTACTTC | CASRRGYEQYF
NA | 15 | TRBJ1-5 | NA | TRBV5-1 | TGCGCCAGCAGCCCCGTGGGGGGCGGCAATCAGCCCCAGCATTTT | CASSPVGGGNQPQHF
NA | 13 | TRBJ2-3 | NA | TRBV7-2 | TGTGCCAGCAGCCCGCCAGGGAGGGATACGCAGTATTTT | CASSPPGRDTQYF
NA | 11 | TRBJ2-2 | NA | TRBV20-1 | TGCAGTGCTGAAGGGGCCGGGGAGCTGTTTTTT | CSAEGAGELFF